The source of this T cell receptor beta chain is a study of T-cell reconstitution after alpha-beta-depleted transplantation in children. This clonotype came up a few times. Its antigen remains unidentified. General observations from the study: Several hundred expanded graft clones reportedly were the source of alpha-beta T cells about two months after transplant. Several patients had high TCRbeta diversity at day 60; it came from surviving recipient T cells and thymic progenitors. Fresh T-cell production supplied most of the T-cell counts and diversity seen one year after transplant.

Preparation of the TCRbeta library involved a method that used unique molecular identifiers. TCRdb reanalysed the PCR reads using MiXCR and keeps one entry per CDR3 protein. The top ten hold around 4.5% of the sample, which has some 840,000 distinct CDR3 sequences, about 16% seen once. The sequence was obtained from a male patient under 18 who had a stem cell transplant for acute lymphoblastic leukemia, so the T cells may come from the graft donor. The input for sequencing was PBMCs, mostly from graft donor cells, taken 360 days after TCRalphabeta/CD19-depleted stem cell transplant.

The CDR3 nucleotides are TGTGCCAGCAGCTTAGCATACAGGGATAGCTCCTACGAGCAGTACTTC. It specifies CASSLAYRDSSYEQYF. The rearrangement joins TRBV7-8 to TRBJ2-7; D is possibly TRBD1 (6 bases). V was trimmed by 0 bases and J by 0 bases, leaving 12 bases between them. Germline lookup yields CDR1 SGHVS and CDR2 FQNEAQ. This CDR3 comprises 16 residues.